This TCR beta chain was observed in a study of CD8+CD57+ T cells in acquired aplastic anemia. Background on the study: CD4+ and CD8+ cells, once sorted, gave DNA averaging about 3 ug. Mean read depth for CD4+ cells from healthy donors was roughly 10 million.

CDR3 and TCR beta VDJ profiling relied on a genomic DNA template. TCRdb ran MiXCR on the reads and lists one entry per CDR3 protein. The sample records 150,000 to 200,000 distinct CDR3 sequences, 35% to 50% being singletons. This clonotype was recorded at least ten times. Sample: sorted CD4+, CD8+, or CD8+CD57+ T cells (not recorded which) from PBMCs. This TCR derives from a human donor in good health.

The CDR3 loop reads CSAGTGVAEQYF. In DNA, the CDR3 is TGCAGTGCTGGGACAGGGGTCGCCGAGCAGTACTTC. The rearrangement uses TRBV20-1 and TRBJ2-7, with TRBD1 matching 10 bases. Trimming at V came to 5 bases and at J to 6 bases, leaving 4 bases not matched to a gene. The CDR3 has 12 residues. Germline lookup yields CDR1 DFQATT and CDR2 SNEGSKA (reference sequence).